This T cell receptor (beta chain) was sequenced during a study of low-dose radiotherapy and immunotherapy resistance in tumors. TRAV- and TRBV-specific primers primed first-strand cDNA, covering alpha and beta chains. The TCRs were subjected to amplification over approximately 18 PCR cycles employing a constant-region primer in conjunction with a V-primer adapter. MiXCR was run by TCRdb on the reads, yielding one entry per CDR3 protein. The profile shows some 10,000 distinct CDR3 sequences, around 40% of them singletons. In the case of this clonotype: At one end, the junction sequence differs from germline, possibly due to a read error.

The TCR comes from a human donor with advanced metastatic prostate, ovarian, gallbladder or colorectal cancer (not recorded which). This table probably holds off-target reads from a library built for another chain.

CDR3 residues: CSVEDGGGSYEQCF. DNA of the CDR3: TGCAGCGTTGAAGATGGTGGCGGTTCCTACGAGCAGTGCTTC. This rearrangement joins TRBV29-1 to TRBJ2-7; D ambiguous. CDR1 and CDR2 from the germline V gene are SQVTM and ANQGSEA. The CDR3 spans 14 residues.